The clone carrying this T cell receptor beta chain was seen only a few times. Using a J-beta primer mix together with a sample-barcoded 5' primer, a second PCR was run for 7 to 11 cycles. TCRdb itself ran the 5' RACE reads through MiXCR, one entry per CDR3 protein. The table has hundreds of thousands of distinct CDR3 sequences, 25% seen once; the top ten hold 9.4%. The entry originates in a study of blood T cells in healthy people across ages. The V gene's germline CDR1 is MGHRA and CDR2 YSYEKL. The CDR3 runs to 14 residues. V was cut by 5 bases and J by 0 bases, with 11 bases left in between. This sample also appeared in a second study, on T cells of mothers and their children. As that report states: Thymic selection shapes TCR recombination output in related pairs, and it does so similarly in unrelated pairs.

The sequencing input was blood. The chain employs TRBV4-1 and TRBJ2-7; the D gene is possibly TRBD1 (6 bases). The clonotype comes from a boy aged 10-17 years in good health. The CDR3 here is CASSADRSSYEQYF. The CDR3 DNA reads TGCGCCAGCAGCGCGGACAGAAGCTCCTACGAGCAGTACTTC.